Sequencing of this TCR beta chain was carried out in a study of cytomegalovirus exposure and HLA in healthy donors. About the research overall: Per a later analysis, the roughly 700 first-cohort and more than 100 validation repertoires shared one platform.

This clone has only one observation. Antigen unknown. Regarding the study as a whole: Listed as cytomegalovirus-associated were 150 or so TCR beta chains. Many donors shared some public TCRs, even though most TCR sequences were rare.

The CDR3 extends over 15 amino acids. The ends were cut back, 0 bases at V and 8 bases at J, with 15 bases in the middle. The germline V gene encodes CDR1 SGHRS and CDR2 YFSETQ. TCRdb's table, derived via immunoSEQ multiplex PCR, lists solely in-frame clones and lacks some. Of over 85,000 clones in the sample, approximately 87% were seen once. What was sequenced was PBMCs. This receptor was obtained from a woman in her 30s in good health and CMV-seropositive. The chain is built from TRBV5-1 and TRBJ2-1; weak D call: TRBD1 (5 bases). As DNA, the CDR3 is TGCGCCAGCAGCTTGGGGCAGGGCAGGGCCTATGAGCAGTTCTTC. Protein product: CASSLGQGRAYEQFF.